Below are 4 T cell receptor beta chains sequenced from a single sample in a study of CD8+CD57+ T cells in acquired aplastic anemia. TCR beta VDJ combinations and CDR3 sequences were profiled from genomic DNA. TCRdb ran MiXCR on the reads and lists one entry per CDR3 protein. The sample has about 200,000 distinct CDR3 sequences, approximately 65% seen once; the top ten hold about 60%. Patients included in sequencing had previously demonstrated CD8+CD57+ cell expansion by flow cytometry. Source material: sorted CD4+, CD8+, or CD8+CD57+ T cells (not recorded which) from PBMCs. These receptor sequences come from a human donor with aplastic anemia.

In its sample, this clonotype was seen many times. This chain uses TRBV13 with TRBJ2-7, with D unresolved. The V end lost 5 bases, the J end lost 0 bases, and 11 bases lay between the germline ends. Germline CDR1 is PRHDT and CDR2 is FYEKMQ (reference sequence). The CDR3 loop spans 14 amino acids. CDR3 bases: TGTGCCAGCAGCCTCCTACACGGCTCCTACGAGCAGTACTTC. Residues: CASSLLHGSYEQYF.

The chain employs TRBV7-8 and TRBJ2-1; possibly TRBD2 for D (6 bases). Per germline, CDR1 SGHVS and CDR2 FQNEAQ. The CDR3 is 13 residues long. V was clipped by 8 bases and J by 10 bases, with 18 bases between them. The CDR3 nucleotides are TGTGCCAGCGCGGGCGGGGAACCCAAGGAGCAGTTCTTC. Protein sequence: CASAGGEPKEQFF.

V and J are TRBV12-3 or TRBV12-4 and TRBJ1-1; the D gene is possibly TRBD1 (6 bases). The V and J ends lost 7 bases and 4 bases respectively, with 16 bases between them. CDR3 length: 14 residues. CDR3 loop: CASKRARGGTEAFF. CDR3 DNA sequence: TGTGCCAGCAAGAGGGCAAGGGGGGGCACTGAAGCTTTCTTT.

The chain combines TRBV19 with TRBJ1-5; D is unclear. The ends were cut back, 5 bases at V and 2 bases at J, with 10 bases in the middle. CDR1 LNHDA and CDR2 SQIVND come from the germline V gene (reference sequence). This CDR3 has 14 residues. The CDR3 region has the DNA TGTGCCAGTAGTGGGCAGTCTGGCAATCAGCCCCAGCATTTT. Its translation: CASSGQSGNQPQHF. The whole variable domain, filled in from reference TRBV19 and TRBJ1-5, reads DGGITQSPKYLFRKEGQNVTLSCEQNLNHDAMYWYRQDPGQGLRLIYYSQIVNDFQKGDIAEGYSVSREKKESFPLTVTSAQKNPTAFYLCASSGQSGNQPQHFGDGTRLSIL.